The entry that follows covers one T cell receptor beta chain sequence. This sample stems from a study of blood T cell repertoires in COVID-19. Study at large: Researchers got acute and convalescent COVID-19 samples from the United States, Italy and Spain. T cells, B-cell-depleted T cells, or PBMCs provided the cDNA or gDNA that served as material.

Per the authors' pipeline: Amplification of reference gene primers was used by the study to estimate nucleated cell counts. Clones were read by immunoSEQ multiplex PCR, and TCRdb kept only the in-frame ones, dropping some. Clone size and the V and J calls come from that table; the DNA yielded D and trimming. The sample holds over 90,000 clones, more than 75% seen once. The sequenced material came from peripheral blood. This TCR was recovered from a man aged 55 to 70 with active or convalescent COVID-19.

The CDR3 protein is CASNAQSTVDYGYTF. DNA for the CDR3: TGTGCCAGCAACGCCCAATCGACAGTGGACTATGGCTACACCTTC. V gene TRBV28 combines with J gene TRBJ1-2; D possibly corresponds to TRBD1 (5 bases). The CDR3 covers 15 residues. CDR1 MDHEN and CDR2 SYDVKM come from the germline V gene. V was pared by 7 bases and J by 3 bases, with 18 bases between.